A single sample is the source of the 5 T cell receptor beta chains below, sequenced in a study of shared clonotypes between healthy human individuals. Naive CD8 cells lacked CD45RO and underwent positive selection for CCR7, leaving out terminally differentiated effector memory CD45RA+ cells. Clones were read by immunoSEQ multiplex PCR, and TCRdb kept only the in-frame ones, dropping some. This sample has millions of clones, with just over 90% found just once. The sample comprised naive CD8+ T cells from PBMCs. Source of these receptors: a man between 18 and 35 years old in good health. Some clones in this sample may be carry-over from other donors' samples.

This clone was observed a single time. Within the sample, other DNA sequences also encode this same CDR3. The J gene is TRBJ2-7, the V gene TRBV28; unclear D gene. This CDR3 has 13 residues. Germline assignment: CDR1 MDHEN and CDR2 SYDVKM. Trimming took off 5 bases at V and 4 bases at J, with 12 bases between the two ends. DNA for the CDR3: TGTGCCAGCAGTCCCTCGGACGCTTACGAGCAGTACTTC. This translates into CASSPSDAYEQYF.

The CDR3 is CASSPPDISYEQYF. CDR3 sequence (DNA): TGTGCCAGCAGTCCCCCCGACATCTCCTACGAGCAGTACTTC. J is TRBJ2-7 and V is TRBV28; D gene uncertain. The CDR3 loop spans 14 amino acids. Between the trimmed V and J ends, which lost 5 bases and 0 bases, there was a span of 11 bases. CDR1 and CDR2 from the germline V gene are MDHEN and SYDVKM.

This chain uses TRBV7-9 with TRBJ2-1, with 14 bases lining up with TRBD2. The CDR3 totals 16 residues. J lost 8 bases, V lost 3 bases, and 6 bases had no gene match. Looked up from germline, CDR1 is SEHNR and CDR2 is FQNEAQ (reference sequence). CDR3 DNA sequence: TGTGCCAGCAGCTTCCCCGGACTAGCGGGAGGCCATGAGCAGTTCTTC. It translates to CASSFPGLAGGHEQFF. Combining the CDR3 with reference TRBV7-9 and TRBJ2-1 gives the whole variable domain DTGVSQNPRHKITKRGQNVTFRCDPISEHNRLYWYRQTLGQGPEFLTYFQNEAQLEKSRLLSDRFSAERPKGSFSTLEIQRTEQGDSAMYLCASSFPGLAGGHEQFFGPGTRLTVL.

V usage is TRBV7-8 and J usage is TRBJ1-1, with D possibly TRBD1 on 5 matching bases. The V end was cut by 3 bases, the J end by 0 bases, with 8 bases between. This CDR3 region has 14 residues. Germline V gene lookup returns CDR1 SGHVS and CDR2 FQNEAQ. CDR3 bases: TGTGCCAGCAGCTTGGGACGGTTGAACACTGAAGCTTTCTTT. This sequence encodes CASSLGRLNTEAFF.

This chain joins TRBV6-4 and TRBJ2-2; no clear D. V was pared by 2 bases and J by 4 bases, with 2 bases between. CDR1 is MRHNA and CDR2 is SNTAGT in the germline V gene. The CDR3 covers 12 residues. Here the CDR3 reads CASSDRTGELFF. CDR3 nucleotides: TGTGCCAGCAGTGACCGCACCGGGGAGCTGTTTTTT.